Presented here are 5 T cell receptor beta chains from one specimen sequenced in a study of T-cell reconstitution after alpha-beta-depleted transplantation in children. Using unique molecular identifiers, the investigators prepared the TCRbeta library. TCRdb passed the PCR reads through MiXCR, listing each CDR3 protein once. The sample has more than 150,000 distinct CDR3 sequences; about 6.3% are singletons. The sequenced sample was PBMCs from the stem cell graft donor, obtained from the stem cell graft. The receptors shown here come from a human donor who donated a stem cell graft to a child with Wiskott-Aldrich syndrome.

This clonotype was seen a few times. CDR3 region: CASSLGRKTYEQYF. The CDR3 DNA reads as TGTGCCAGCAGCTTGGGACGGAAAACCTACGAGCAGTACTTC. The chain recombines TRBV5-5 with TRBJ2-7; D unresolved. This CDR3 region has 14 residues. V lost 0 bases to trimming and J lost 2 bases, with 9 bases between them. The germline V gene has CDR1 SGHKS and CDR2 YYEKEE (reference sequence).

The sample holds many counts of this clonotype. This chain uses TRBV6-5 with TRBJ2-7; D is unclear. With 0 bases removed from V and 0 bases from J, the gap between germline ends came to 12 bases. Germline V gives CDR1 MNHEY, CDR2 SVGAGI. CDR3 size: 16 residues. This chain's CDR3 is CASSYSSGESSYEQYF. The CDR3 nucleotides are TGTGCCAGCAGTTACTCGAGTGGGGAAAGCTCCTACGAGCAGTACTTC.

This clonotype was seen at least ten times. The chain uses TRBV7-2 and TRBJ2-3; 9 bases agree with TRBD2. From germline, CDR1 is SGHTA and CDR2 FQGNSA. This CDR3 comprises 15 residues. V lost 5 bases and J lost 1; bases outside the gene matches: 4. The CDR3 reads CASSPGTSRTDTQYF. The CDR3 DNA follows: TGTGCCAGCAGCCCCGGGACTAGCCGCACAGATACGCAGTATTTT.

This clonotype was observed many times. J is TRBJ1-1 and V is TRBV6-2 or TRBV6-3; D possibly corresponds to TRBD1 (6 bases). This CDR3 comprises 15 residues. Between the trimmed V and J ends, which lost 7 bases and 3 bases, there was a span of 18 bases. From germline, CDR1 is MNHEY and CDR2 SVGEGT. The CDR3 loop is CASTSRQEGDTEAFF. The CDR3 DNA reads TGTGCCAGCACTAGTAGACAGGAGGGAGACACTGAAGCTTTCTTT.

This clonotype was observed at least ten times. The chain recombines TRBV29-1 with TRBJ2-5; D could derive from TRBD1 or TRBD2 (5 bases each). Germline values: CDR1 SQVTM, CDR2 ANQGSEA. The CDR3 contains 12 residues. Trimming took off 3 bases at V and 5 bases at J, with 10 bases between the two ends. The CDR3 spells CSVEGRGETQYF. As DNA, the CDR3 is TGCAGCGTTGAGGGGCGCGGGGAGACCCAGTACTTC.